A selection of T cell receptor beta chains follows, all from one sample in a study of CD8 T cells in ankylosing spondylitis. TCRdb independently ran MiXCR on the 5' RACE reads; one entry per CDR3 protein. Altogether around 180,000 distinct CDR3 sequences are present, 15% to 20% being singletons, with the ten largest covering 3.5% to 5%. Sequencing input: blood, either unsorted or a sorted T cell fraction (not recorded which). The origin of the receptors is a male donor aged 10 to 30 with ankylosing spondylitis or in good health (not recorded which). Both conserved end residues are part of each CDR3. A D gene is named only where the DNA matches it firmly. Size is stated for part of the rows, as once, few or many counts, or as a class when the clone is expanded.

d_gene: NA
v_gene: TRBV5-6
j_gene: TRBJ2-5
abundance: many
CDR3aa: CASSFTGTPRGETQYF
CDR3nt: TGTGCCAGCAGCTTTACGGGGACTCCCAGGGGAGAGACCCAGTACTTC

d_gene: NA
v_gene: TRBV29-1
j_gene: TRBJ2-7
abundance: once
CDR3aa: CSVELRDASSYEQYF
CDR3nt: TGCAGCGTTGAGCTCCGGGACGCCAGCTCCTACGAGCAGTACTTC

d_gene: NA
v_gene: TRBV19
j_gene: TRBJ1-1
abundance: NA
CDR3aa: CARRRGENTEAFF
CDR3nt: TGTGCCAGGCGGCGGGGGGAAAACACTGAAGCTTTCTTT

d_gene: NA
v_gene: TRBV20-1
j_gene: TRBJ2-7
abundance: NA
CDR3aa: CSASSGYGRWTYEQYF
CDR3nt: TGCAGTGCTAGTTCCGGGTATGGGCGATGGACCTACGAGCAGTACTTC

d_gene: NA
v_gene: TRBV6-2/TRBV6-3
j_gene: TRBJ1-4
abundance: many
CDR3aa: CASSWAAYEKLFF
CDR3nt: TGTGCCAGCAGTTGGGCAGCTTATGAAAAACTGTTTTTT

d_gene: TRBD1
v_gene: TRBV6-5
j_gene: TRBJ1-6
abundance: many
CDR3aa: CASRSEQGIAPLHF
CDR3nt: TGTGCCAGCAGGAGCGAACAGGGGATTGCACCCCTCCACTTT

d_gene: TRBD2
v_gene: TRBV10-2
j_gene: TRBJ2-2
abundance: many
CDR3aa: CASSGTRTTGELFF
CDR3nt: TGCGCCAGCAGCGGGACTAGAACCACCGGGGAGCTGTTTTTT

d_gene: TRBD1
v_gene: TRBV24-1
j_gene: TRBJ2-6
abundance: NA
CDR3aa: CATSDRTGGGGANVLTF
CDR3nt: TGTGCCACCAGTGATAGGACAGGCGGTGGTGGGGCCAACGTCCTGACTTTC

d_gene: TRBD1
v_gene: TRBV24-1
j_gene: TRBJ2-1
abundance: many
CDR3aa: CATSDGGQGANEQFF
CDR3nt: TGTGCCACCAGTGACGGGGGACAGGGGGCGAATGAGCAGTTCTTC

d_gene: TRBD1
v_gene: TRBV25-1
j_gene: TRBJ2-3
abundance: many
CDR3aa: CASSGWDRESSNTQYF
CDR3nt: TGTGCCAGCAGTGGCTGGGACAGGGAATCGTCAAATACGCAGTATTTT

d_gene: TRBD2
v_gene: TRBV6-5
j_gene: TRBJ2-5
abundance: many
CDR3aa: CASRTIAGGWETQYF
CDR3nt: TGTGCCAGCAGAACCATAGCGGGAGGGTGGGAGACCCAGTACTTC

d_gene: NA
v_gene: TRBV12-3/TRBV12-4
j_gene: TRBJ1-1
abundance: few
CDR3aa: CASSYLGTMNTEAFF
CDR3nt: TGTGCCAGCAGCTATTTGGGTACTATGAACACTGAAGCTTTCTTT